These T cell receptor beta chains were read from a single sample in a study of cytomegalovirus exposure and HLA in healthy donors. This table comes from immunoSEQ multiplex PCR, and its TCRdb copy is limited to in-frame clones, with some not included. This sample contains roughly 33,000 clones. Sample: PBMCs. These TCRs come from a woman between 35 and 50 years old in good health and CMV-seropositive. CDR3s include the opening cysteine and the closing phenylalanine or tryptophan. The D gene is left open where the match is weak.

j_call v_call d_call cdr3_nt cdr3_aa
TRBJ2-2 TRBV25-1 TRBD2 TGTGCCAGCAGTGAAGGCCTAGCGGGAGTTTCCGGGGAGCTGTTTTTT CASSEGLAGVSGELFF
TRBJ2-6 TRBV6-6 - TGTGCCAGCAGTTCCAGGGCTTCTTGGGCCAACGTCCTGACTTTC CASSSRASWANVLTF
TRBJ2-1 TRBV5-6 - TGTGCCAGCAGCTCACTCGACACGATGTACAATGAGCAGTTCTTC CASSSLDTMYNEQFF
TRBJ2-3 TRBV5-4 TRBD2 TGTGCCAGCAGCTCATCGTCGGGGGGAAAAGATACGCAGTATTTT CASSSSSGGKDTQYF
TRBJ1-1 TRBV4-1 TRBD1 TGCGCCAGCAGCCAAGCTCCCGGGACAGTGATGAACACTGAAGCTTTCTTT CASSQAPGTVMNTEAFF
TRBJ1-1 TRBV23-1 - TGCGCCAGCAGTCCAGTAGCGGGGGTAGGCACTGAAGCTTTCTTT CASSPVAGVGTEAFF
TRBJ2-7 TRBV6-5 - TGTGCCAGGGGGCCGGGCGCCGGTGAGCAGTACTTC CARGPGAGEQYF
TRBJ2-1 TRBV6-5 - TGTGCCAGCAGTTACTCCAGGACACACAATGAGCAGTTCTTC CASSYSRTHNEQFF
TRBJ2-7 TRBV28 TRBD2 TGTGCCAGCAGTCCTATACTCCGACTAGCGGGAGACTACGAGCAGTACTTC CASSPILRLAGDYEQYF
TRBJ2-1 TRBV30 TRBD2 TGTGCCTGGAGCCTTACTAGCGCTTACAATGAGCAGTTCTTC CAWSLTSAYNEQFF
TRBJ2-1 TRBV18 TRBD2 TGTGCCAGCTCACCACCTACTAGCGGGCGCACGCAGTTCTTC CASSPPTSGRTQFF
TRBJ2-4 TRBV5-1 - TGCGCCAGCAGCCCCGGACAGCGATTCCACATTCAGTACTTC CASSPGQRFHIQYF
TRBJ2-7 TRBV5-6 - TGTGCCAGCAGCTTGCCAGGTCCGTACGAGCAGTACTTC CASSLPGPYEQYF
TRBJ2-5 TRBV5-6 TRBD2 TGTGCCAGCAGCACCCTAGCGGGAGGGAGGGAGACCCAGTACTTC CASSTLAGGRETQYF
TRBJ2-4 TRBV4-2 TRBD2 TGTGCCAGCAGCCAAGAATATCCCGCTCTCCCCAGCGGGACTACGAAAAACATTCAGTACTTC CASSQEYPALPSGTTKNIQYF
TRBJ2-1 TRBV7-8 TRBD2 TGTGCCAGCAGCTTAGCCTTTCGGGGGGACAATGAGCAGTTCTTC CASSLAFRGDNEQFF
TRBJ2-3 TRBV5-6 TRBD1 TGTGCCAGCAGCGGACAGGGTACAGATACGCAGTATTTT CASSGQGTDTQYF
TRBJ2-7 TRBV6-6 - TGTGCCAGCAGTACCCTACAGGGCTACGAGCAGTACTTC CASSTLQGYEQYF
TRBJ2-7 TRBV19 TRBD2 TGTGCCAGTAGTCCCCGGACTAGCGGGACCCAACTCCACTACGAGCAGTACTTC CASSPRTSGTQLHYEQYF
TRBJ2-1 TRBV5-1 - TGCGCCAGCGGTAGGGGTAACAATGAGCAGTTCTTC CASGRGNNEQFF
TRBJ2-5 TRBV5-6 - TGTGCCAGCAGTTCCTCTCCCGGGACTTCTAGGGAGACCCAGTACTTC CASSSSPGTSRETQYF
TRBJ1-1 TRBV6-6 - TGTGCCAGCAGTTCCACTTTCTTT CASSSTFF
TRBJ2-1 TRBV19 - TGTGCCAGTAGTATACGCCTAGACGTCGACAATGAGCAGTTCTTC CASSIRLDVDNEQFF
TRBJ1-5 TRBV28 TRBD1 TGTGCCAGCAGGGGTCACAGGGGCGCTGTGAGCAATCAGCCCCAGCATTTT CASRGHRGAVSNQPQHF
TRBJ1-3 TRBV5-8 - TGTGCCAGCAGCTCCGGGGGGGGATGGTCTGGAAACACCATATATTTT CASSSGGGWSGNTIYF
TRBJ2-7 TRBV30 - TGTGCCTGGAGTTTCGGGACTTTTAACGCCTACGAGCAGTACTTC CAWSFGTFNAYEQYF
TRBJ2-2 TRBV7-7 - TGTGCTAGCAGCTTAGGTAGCGGGAACACCGGGGAGCTGTTTTTT CASSLGSGNTGELFF
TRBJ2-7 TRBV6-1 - TGTGCCAGCAGTGAACCCACCGGAATGGGGCTGAACGAGCAGTACTTC CASSEPTGMGLNEQYF
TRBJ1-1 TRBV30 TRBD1 TGTGCGCACAGGGGGAACACTGAAGCTTTCTTT CAHRGNTEAFF
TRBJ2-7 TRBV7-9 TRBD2 TGTGCCAGCAGCTTACCCGTTCCTAACCTAGCGGGGAGCTCCTACGAGCAGTACTTC CASSLPVPNLAGSSYEQYF